These T cell receptor beta chains were read from a single sample in a study of STAT3 mutations in large granular lymphocyte leukemia. Clones were sequenced by immunoSEQ multiplex PCR, and TCRdb holds only the in-frame ones, with some missing. Altogether more than 2,000 clones are present, roughly 60% being singletons, with the ten largest covering roughly 82%. The sample taken for sequencing was peripheral blood mononuclear cells. The source is a man aged 55 to 70 with T-cell large granular lymphocyte leukemia. Some clones in this sample may be carry-over from other donors' samples. Both conserved end residues are part of each CDR3. The order of the fields is V gene, J gene, D gene, clone size, CDR3 DNA, CDR3 protein. A D gene is named only where the DNA matches it firmly. Expanded clones get a size class; other rows say once, few or many, or leave the size out.

TRBV5-1,TRBJ1-2,TRBD1,-,TGCGCCAGCAGCCAAGTTACAGGGGGGACCTATGGCTACACCTTC,CASSQVTGGTYGYTF
TRBV5-1,TRBJ2-7,-,-,TGCGCCAGCAGCTTGGAGGGTTGGGAGGAGCAGTACTTC,CASSLEGWEEQYF
TRBV18,TRBJ1-2,TRBD1,-,TGTGCCAGCTTTCGGACAGGGGGCGCATACTATGGCTACACCTTC,CASFRTGGAYYGYTF
TRBV5-8,TRBJ2-3,-,-,TGTGCCAGCAGCTTCCAGCGGGATACGCAGTATTTT,CASSFQRDTQYF
TRBV5-6,TRBJ1-2,TRBD1,-,TGTGCCAGCAGCTTGGGACAGGGATACTATGGCTACACCTTC,CASSLGQGYYGYTF
TRBV7-9,TRBJ1-5,TRBD1,-,TGTGCCAGCAGCGGGACAGCTCCCGGGGATCAGCCCCAGCATTTT,CASSGTAPGDQPQHF
TRBV7-9,TRBJ2-1,-,-,TGTGCCAGCAGCTTAGTTGATGAGCAGTTCTTC,CASSLVDEQFF
TRBV30,TRBJ1-4,-,large,TGTGCCTGGACCATGACAGGCCTTAATGAAAAACTGTTTTTT,CAWTMTGLNEKLFF
TRBV18,TRBJ1-5,-,-,TGTGCCAGCTCTTCCGAGGGGCCGGGCAATCAGCCCCAGCATTTT,CASSSEGPGNQPQHF
TRBV18,TRBJ2-5,-,-,TGTGCCAGCTCACCGGGAGTGGAGACCCAGTACTTC,CASSPGVETQYF
TRBV7-9,TRBJ2-1,-,-,TGTGCCAGCAGTGTCGGGTTTAGCGCCTACAATGAGCAGTTCTTC,CASSVGFSAYNEQFF
TRBV18,TRBJ2-4,-,-,TGTGCCAGCTCACCAGAGGGGAACATTCAGTACTTC,CASSPEGNIQYF
TRBV30,TRBJ1-2,-,-,TGTGCCTGGACCTCCCTCCCTCAGGCAAAAACCCCCTTCGGCTACACCTTC,CAWTSLPQAKTPFGYTF
TRBV10-3,TRBJ2-7,TRBD1,large,TGTGCCATCCGCGGGACAGGGACTTTCGAGCAGTACTTC,CAIRGTGTFEQYF
TRBV18,TRBJ2-1,-,-,TGTGCCAGCTCATCAAGACAGGAAAATGAGCAGTTCTTC,CASSSRQENEQFF
TRBV7-9,TRBJ2-7,-,-,TGTGCCAGCAGCTTATTCGACGAGCAGTACTTC,CASSLFDEQYF
TRBV7-2,TRBJ2-7,TRBD1,-,TGTGCCAGCAGCTCGGACAGGGGCTTCTACGAGCAGTACTTC,CASSSDRGFYEQYF
TRBV19,TRBJ1-5,TRBD1,few,TGTGCCAGCAATGGGGGACAGGGAGGTGTTCAGCCCCAGCATTTT,CASNGGQGGVQPQHF
TRBV30,TRBJ1-2,-,-,TGTGCCTGGACGCATCGGACAGAAGTTAACTATGGCTACACCTTC,CAWTHRTEVNYGYTF
TRBV18,TRBJ2-7,-,few,TGTGCCAGCTCACCACAAGTGAACGAGCAGTACTTC,CASSPQVNEQYF
TRBV5-4,TRBJ2-7,-,-,TGTGCCAGCAGCTTTGGCGGAGAGGTTATCTACGAGCAGTACTTC,CASSFGGEVIYEQYF
TRBV5-1,TRBJ2-1,-,-,TGCGCCAGCAGCTTGGACGGCGGGGTCACCTACAATGAGCAGTTCTTC,CASSLDGGVTYNEQFF
TRBV30,TRBJ1-2,-,-,TGTGCCTGGAGTAGAGCTGGTTGGCAGGGTTATGGCTACACCTTC,CAWSRAGWQGYGYTF
TRBV4-1,TRBJ1-5,-,once,TGCGCCAGCAGCCACCCACGAGGTCACGGGATTGGCAATCAGCCCCAGCATTTT,CASSHPRGHGIGNQPQHF
TRBV18,TRBJ2-7,-,-,TGTGCCAGCTCACCGGGTGGCGAGCAGTACTTC,CASSPGGEQYF
TRBV7-2,TRBJ2-1,TRBD2,-,TGTGCCAGCAGCCCGGTAGCGGGGGCCTACAATGAGCAGTTCTTC,CASSPVAGAYNEQFF
TRBV10-1,TRBJ1-5,-,-,TGCGCCAGCAGTGAGGGGGTTATTCGCAATCAGCCCCAGCATTTT,CASSEGVIRNQPQHF
TRBV18,TRBJ1-3,-,-,TGTGCCAGCTCACCACCCGGACGTACCTCTGGAAACACCATATATTTT,CASSPPGRTSGNTIYF
TRBV6-5,TRBJ1-6,TRBD1,-,TGTGCCAGCAGTTTTGCCAGGGGGGGCGAAAATTCACCCCTCCACTTT,CASSFARGGENSPLHF
TRBV5-4,TRBJ2-3,-,-,TGTGCCAGCAGCTATGACACAGATACGCAGTATTTT,CASSYDTDTQYF
TRBV10-3,TRBJ2-5,-,-,TGTGCCATCAGTGAACACAGGGAAGGGCCAGAGACCCAGTACTTC,CAISEHREGPETQYF
TRBV5-6,TRBJ1-3,-,few,TGTGCCAGCAGCTTACTCGGGGGGCAGTCCTCTGGAAACACCATATATTTT,CASSLLGGQSSGNTIYF
TRBV5-1,TRBJ2-7,TRBD1,few,TGCGCCAGCAGCTTCACCCAGACAGGGGTATTTAGCGAGCAGTACTTC,CASSFTQTGVFSEQYF
TRBV5-4,TRBJ1-2,TRBD1,-,TGTGCCAGCAGCTTGGGGGACAGGAATCTCTATGGCTACACCTTC,CASSLGDRNLYGYTF
TRBV29-1,TRBJ2-3,-,-,TGCTCCATCCAGCAGGGCCATAGCACAGATACGCAGTATTTT,CSIQQGHSTDTQYF
TRBV7-9,TRBJ1-1,TRBD1,-,TGTGCCAGCAGCACCCAGGGGGCGGAAGCTTTCTTT,CASSTQGAEAFF
TRBV13,TRBJ2-7,-,-,TGTGCCAGCAGCTCAAAACAGGGAGCGGATAGGCAGTACTTC,CASSSKQGADRQYF
TRBV5-1,TRBJ2-7,-,-,TGCGCCAGCAGCAGCACGACAGGCACCCCAGGGGAGCAGTACTTC,CASSSTTGTPGEQYF